The 17 T cell receptor beta chains reported below all come from one sample, sequenced in a study of blood T cell repertoires in COVID-19. Here immunoSEQ multiplex PCR was the method, and the copy in TCRdb shows in-frame clones only, minus some. The table records fewer than 85,000 clones, 70% to 80% of them present only once. Sequences were obtained from peripheral blood. These receptors originate from a man in his 70s with COVID-19, enrolled during active disease.

V gene TRBV7-2 combines with J gene TRBJ1-5, with 9 bases fitting TRBD1. Germline trimming cut 5 bases from V and 5 bases from J; bases unmatched to any gene: 7. The CDR3 loop spans 15 amino acids. Germline CDR1 SGHTA, CDR2 FQGNSA. CDR3: CASSRTGGADQPQHF. Written as DNA, the CDR3 is TGTGCCAGCAGCCGTACAGGGGGCGCGGATCAGCCCCAGCATTTT. Using reference TRBV7-2 and TRBJ1-5 for the parts outside the CDR3, the full variable domain is GAGVSQSPSNKVTEKGKDVELRCDPISGHTALYWYRQSLGQGLEFLIYFQGNSAPDKSGLPSDRFSAERTGGSVSTLTIQRTQQEDSAVYLCASSRTGGADQPQHFGDGTRLSIL.

The V call is TRBV7-3, the J call TRBJ1-3; D is unresolved. CDR1 SGHTA and CDR2 FQGTGA come from the germline V gene. The CDR3 covers 14 residues. V lost 3 bases and J 7 bases, leaving 13 bases between the germline ends. DNA for the CDR3: TGTGCCAGCAGCTTGGGTGGGCTAAGCAACACCATATATTTT. Its protein product is CASSLGGLSNTIYF.

This sequence joins TRBV19 and TRBJ1-5; no clear D gene. The V end was cut by 1 base, the J end by 1 base, with 5 bases between. There are 14 residues in the CDR3. The germline CDR1 and CDR2 sequences are LNHDA and SQIVND (reference sequence). CDR3 coding DNA: TGTGCCAGTAGTATAGGGCAGAGCAATCAGCCCCAGCATTTT. This encodes CASSIGQSNQPQHF.

The rearrangement links TRBV19 to TRBJ1-2, with 9 bases aligning to TRBD1. The length of the CDR3 is 15 residues. The germline V gene encodes CDR1 LNHDA and CDR2 SQIVND (reference sequence). Trimming took 3 bases from V and 5 from J; bases not matched to a gene: 7. The CDR3 bases are TGTGCCAGTAGTATCGGGACAGGGAGACTATATGGCTACACCTTC. It translates to CASSIGTGRLYGYTF.

The rearrangement links TRBV5-4 to TRBJ2-7; 14 bases map to TRBD2. Losses at the gene ends were 3 bases for V and 3 bases for J; bases not matched to a gene: 5. Per the germline V gene, CDR1 is SGHNT and CDR2 is YYREEE (reference sequence). The CDR3 extends over 16 amino acids. This chain's CDR3 is CASSSGLAGGLYEQYF. In DNA, the CDR3 is TGTGCCAGCAGCTCAGGACTAGCGGGAGGCCTCTACGAGCAGTACTTC.

The chain recombines TRBV28 with TRBJ1-2, with a weak D call TRBD1 (6 bases). This CDR3 spans 16 amino acids. Germline assignment: CDR1 MDHEN and CDR2 SYDVKM. The V gene lost 7 bases and the J gene lost 4 bases, with 22 bases spanning the gap. The CDR3 sequence: CASTLGAIRTVYGYTF. The CDR3 nucleotides read TGTGCCAGCACCTTGGGGGCGATCAGGACAGTCTATGGCTACACCTTC.

The chain links TRBV19 to TRBJ2-7; no definite D call. The CDR3 has 11 residues. CDR1 is LNHDA and CDR2 is SQIVND in the germline V gene (reference sequence). V was shortened by 9 bases and J by 0 bases, with 6 bases between the two germline ends. The CDR3 here is CASASSYEQYF. CDR3 bases: TGTGCCAGCGCTAGCTCCTACGAGCAGTACTTC. Complete variable domain (other parts from reference TRBV19 and TRBJ2-7): DGGITQSPKYLFRKEGQNVTLSCEQNLNHDAMYWYRQDPGQGLRLIYYSQIVNDFQKGDIAEGYSVSREKKESFPLTVTSAQKNPTAFYLCASASSYEQYFGPGTRLTVT.

The chain joins TRBV9 to TRBJ2-7; 10 nucleotides align to TRBD2. CDR3 length equals 18 residues. Germline-derived CDR1 and CDR2 are SGDLS and YYNGEE. After removal of 3 bases from V and 3 bases from J, the junction contained 15 bases not matched to a gene. The CDR3 DNA reads TGTGCCAGCAGCGGATCTCCCCGCTCGACTAGCGGGCACTACGAGCAGTACTTC. Translated: CASSGSPRSTSGHYEQYF.

The chain is built from TRBV5-1 and TRBJ2-5, with TRBD1 matching over 7 bases. The junction had 3 bases not matched to a gene; V was cut back by 3 bases and J by 1 base. The CDR3 consists of 14 residues. Germline V gene data show CDR1 as SGHRS and CDR2 as YFSETQ. CDR3 coding DNA: TGCGCCAGCAGCTCCGGACAGGTCCAAGAGACCCAGTACTTC. Encoded protein: CASSSGQVQETQYF.

The chain uses TRBV5-6 and TRBJ1-6; 10 nucleotides match TRBD1. CDR3 length: 15 residues. V dropped 3 bases and J dropped 8; count of bases not matched to a gene: 5. Germline CDR1 and CDR2: SGHDT and YYEEEE. The CDR3 DNA reads TGTGCCAGCAGCTCAGGACAGGGGGAGCATTCACCCCTCCACTTT. Its protein is CASSSGQGEHSPLHF.

A note on this clone: The junction departs from the called germline gene at one end, perhaps through a read error. V gene TRBV5-1 combines with J gene TRBJ2-7, with a weak D call TRBD1 (6 bases). Germline assignment: CDR1 SGHRS and CDR2 YFSETQ. The CDR3 contains 12 residues. For the CDR3, the DNA is TGCACCAGCAGCTTAGGGGGCTACGAGCAGTACTTC. It codes for CTSSLGGYEQYF. Filled out from reference TRBV5-1 and TRBJ2-7, the complete variable domain reads KAGVTQTPRYLIKTRGQQVTLSCSPISGHRSVSWYQQTPGQGLQFLFEYFSETQRNKGNFPGRFSGRQFSNSRSEMNVSTLELGDSALYLCTSSLGGYEQYFGPGTRLTVT.

This clone was detected only a few times. The J gene is TRBJ2-1, the V gene TRBV19, with D possibly TRBD2 on 5 matching bases. The CDR3 has 13 residues. V lost 4 bases, J lost 3 bases, and 7 bases lay in between. In germline, CDR1 is LNHDA, CDR2 SQIVND (reference sequence). CDR3 in DNA: TGTGCCAGTAGTAAAGGACTCTACAATGAGCAGTTCTTC. It translates to CASSKGLYNEQFF.

The J gene is TRBJ2-2, the V gene TRBV27; D ambiguous. The length of the CDR3 is 16 residues. V was pared by 3 bases and J by 4 bases, with 15 bases between. Germline assignment: CDR1 MNHEY and CDR2 SMNVEV (reference sequence). The CDR3 sequence: CASSFPFGRSTGELFF. The DNA of the CDR3 is TGTGCCAGCAGTTTTCCCTTCGGAAGGAGCACCGGGGAGCTGTTTTTT.

The chain employs TRBV6-2 or TRBV6-3 and TRBJ1-2; D perhaps matches TRBD1 (5 bases). Between the trimmed V and J ends, which lost 2 bases and 2 bases, there was a span of 12 bases. CDR1 and CDR2 from the germline V gene are MNHEY and SVGEGT. CDR3 length: 15 amino acids. CDR3 protein: CASSYTRQLNYGYTF. The CDR3 DNA sequence: TGTGCCAGCAGTTACACCCGACAGTTGAACTATGGCTACACCTTC.

This chain links TRBV19 with TRBJ1-1; 9 bases are a match to TRBD1. V trimming: 1 base; J trimming: 7 bases; junction bases outside the gene matches: 7. In germline, CDR1 is LNHDA, CDR2 SQIVND (reference sequence). CDR3 length equals 15 residues. The CDR3 DNA is TGTGCCAGTAGTATAGGAGGCGGGGGACAGGGTGAAGCTTTCTTT. Protein: CASSIGGGGQGEAFF.

This clone was picked up one time. The chain links TRBV7-9 to TRBJ1-3; D gene unclear. Germline V gives CDR1 SEHNR, CDR2 FQNEAQ (reference sequence). This CDR3 comprises 13 residues. Deletions cut 2 bases from V and 2 bases from J, with 4 bases between. The CDR3 sequence is CASSLTTGNTIYF. CDR3 bases: TGTGCCAGCAGCTTAACAACTGGAAACACCATATATTTT.

The chain joins TRBV27 to TRBJ2-2; 8 bases map to TRBD1. The CDR3 spans 16 residues. Germline loops: CDR1 MNHEY, CDR2 SMNVEV (reference sequence). Trimming removed 3 bases from V and 7 bases from J; junction bases left unmatched: 10. The CDR3, as DNA: TGTGCCAGCAGTTTTCCCGACAGGGGAAAAAACGGGGAGCTGTTTTTT. Translated: CASSFPDRGKNGELFF.